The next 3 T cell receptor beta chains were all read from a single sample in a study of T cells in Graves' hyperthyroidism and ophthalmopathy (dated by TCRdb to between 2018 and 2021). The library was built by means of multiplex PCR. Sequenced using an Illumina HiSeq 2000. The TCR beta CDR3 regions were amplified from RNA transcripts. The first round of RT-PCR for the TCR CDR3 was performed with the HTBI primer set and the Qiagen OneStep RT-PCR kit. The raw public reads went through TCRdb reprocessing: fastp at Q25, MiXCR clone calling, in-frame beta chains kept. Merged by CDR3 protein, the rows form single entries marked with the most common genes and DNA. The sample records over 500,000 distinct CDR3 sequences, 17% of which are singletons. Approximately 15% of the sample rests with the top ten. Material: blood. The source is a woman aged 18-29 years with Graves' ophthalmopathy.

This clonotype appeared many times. For the CDR3, the DNA is TGTGCCAGCAGTTTTCGAGGAGCTGAAGCTTTCTTT. Protein sequence: CASSFRGAEAFF. The chain combines TRBV28 with TRBJ1-1; D is ambiguous. The germline CDR1 and CDR2 sequences are MDHEN and SYDVKM. The CDR3 consists of 12 residues. With 3 bases removed from V and 6 bases from J, the gap between germline ends came to 8 bases.

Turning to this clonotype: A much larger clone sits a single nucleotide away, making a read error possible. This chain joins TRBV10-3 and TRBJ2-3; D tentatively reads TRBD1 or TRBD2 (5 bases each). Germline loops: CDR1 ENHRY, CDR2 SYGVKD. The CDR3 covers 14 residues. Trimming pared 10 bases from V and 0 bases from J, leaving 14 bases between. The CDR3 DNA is TGTGCCACCACTGGGACGGCTAGCACAGATACGCAGTATTTT. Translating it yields CATTGTASTDTQYF.

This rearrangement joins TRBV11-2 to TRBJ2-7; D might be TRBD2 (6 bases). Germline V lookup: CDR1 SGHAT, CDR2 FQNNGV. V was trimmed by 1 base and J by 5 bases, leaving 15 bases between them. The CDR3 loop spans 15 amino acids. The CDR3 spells CASSLGWTTTDEQYF. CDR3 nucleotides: TGTGCCAGCAGCTTAGGTTGGACTACCACAGACGAGCAGTACTTC.